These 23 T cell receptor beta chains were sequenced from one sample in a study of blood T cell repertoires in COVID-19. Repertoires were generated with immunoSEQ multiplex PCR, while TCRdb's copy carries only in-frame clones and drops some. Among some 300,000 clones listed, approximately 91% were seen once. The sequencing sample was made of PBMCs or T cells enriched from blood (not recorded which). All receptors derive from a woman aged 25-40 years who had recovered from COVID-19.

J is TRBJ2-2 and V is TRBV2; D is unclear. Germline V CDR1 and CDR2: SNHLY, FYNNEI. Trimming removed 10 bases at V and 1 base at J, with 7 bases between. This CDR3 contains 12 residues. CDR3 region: CATPVNTGELFF. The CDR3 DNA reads TGTGCCACCCCGGTGAACACCGGGGAGCTGTTTTTT. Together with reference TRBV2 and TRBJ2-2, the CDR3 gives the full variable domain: EPEVTQTPSHQVTQMGQEVILRCVPISNHLYFYWYRQILGQKVEFLVSFYNNEISEKSEIFDDQFSVERPDGSNFTLKIRSTKLEDSAMYFCATPVNTGELFFGEGSRLTVL.

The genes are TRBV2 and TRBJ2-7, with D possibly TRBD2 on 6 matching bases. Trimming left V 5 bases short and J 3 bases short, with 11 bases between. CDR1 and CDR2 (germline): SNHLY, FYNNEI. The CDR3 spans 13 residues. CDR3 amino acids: CASSPGLLYEQYF. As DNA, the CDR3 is TGTGCCAGCAGTCCGGGACTCCTCTACGAGCAGTACTTC. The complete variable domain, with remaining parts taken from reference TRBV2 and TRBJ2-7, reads EPEVTQTPSHQVTQMGQEVILRCVPISNHLYFYWYRQILGQKVEFLVSFYNNEISEKSEIFDDQFSVERPDGSNFTLKIRSTKLEDSAMYFCASSPGLLYEQYFGPGTRLTVT.

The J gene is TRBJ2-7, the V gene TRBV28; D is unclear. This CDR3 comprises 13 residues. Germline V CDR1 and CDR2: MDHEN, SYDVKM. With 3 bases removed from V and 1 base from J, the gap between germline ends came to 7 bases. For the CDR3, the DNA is TGTGCCAGCAGTTTTGTGGAGTCCTACGAGCAGTACTTC. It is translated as CASSFVESYEQYF.

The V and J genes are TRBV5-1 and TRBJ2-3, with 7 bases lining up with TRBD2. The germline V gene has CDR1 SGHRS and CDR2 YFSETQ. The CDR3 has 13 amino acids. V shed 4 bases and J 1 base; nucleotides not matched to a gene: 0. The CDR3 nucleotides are TGCGCCAGCAGCGGGAGGGGCACAGATACGCAGTATTTT. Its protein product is CASSGRGTDTQYF. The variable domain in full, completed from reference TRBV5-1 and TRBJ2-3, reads KAGVTQTPRYLIKTRGQQVTLSCSPISGHRSVSWYQQTPGQGLQFLFEYFSETQRNKGNFPGRFSGRQFSNSRSEMNVSTLELGDSALYLCASSGRGTDTQYFGPGTRLTVL.

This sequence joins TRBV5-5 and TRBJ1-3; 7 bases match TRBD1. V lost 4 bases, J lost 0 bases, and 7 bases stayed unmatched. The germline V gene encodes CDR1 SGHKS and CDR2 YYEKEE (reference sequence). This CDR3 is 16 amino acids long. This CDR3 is CASSRDRESSGNTIYF. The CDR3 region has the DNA TGTGCCAGCAGCAGAGACAGGGAGAGCTCTGGAAACACCATATATTTT. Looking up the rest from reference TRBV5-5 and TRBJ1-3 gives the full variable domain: DAGVTQSPTHLIKTRGQQVTLRCSPISGHKSVSWYQQVLGQGPQFIFQYYEKEERGRGNFPDRFSARQFPNYSSELNVNALLLGDSALYLCASSRDRESSGNTIYFGEGSWLTVV.

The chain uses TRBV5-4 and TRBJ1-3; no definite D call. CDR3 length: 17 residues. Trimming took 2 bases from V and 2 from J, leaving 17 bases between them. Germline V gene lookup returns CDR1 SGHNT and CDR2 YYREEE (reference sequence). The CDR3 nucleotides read TGTGCCAGCAGCTTATCAAGTGGCTCGCAAGCTGGAAACACCATATATTTT. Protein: CASSLSSGSQAGNTIYF.

CDR3 DNA: TGTGCCAGCAGTTCCCTCTCTCCTAACTATGGCTACACCTTC. This sequence encodes CASSSLSPNYGYTF. This chain connects TRBV27 to TRBJ1-2; D not certain. V was clipped by 4 bases and J by 0 bases, with 9 bases between them. The V gene's germline CDR1 is MNHEY and CDR2 SMNVEV (reference sequence). This CDR3 comprises 14 residues.

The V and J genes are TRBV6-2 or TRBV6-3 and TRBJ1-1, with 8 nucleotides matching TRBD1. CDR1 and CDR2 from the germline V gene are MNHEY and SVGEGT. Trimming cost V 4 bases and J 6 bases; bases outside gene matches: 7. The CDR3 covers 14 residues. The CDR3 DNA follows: TGTGCCAGCAGTTCCCTGGGACAGGCAGCTGAAGCTTTCTTT. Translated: CASSSLGQAAEAFF.

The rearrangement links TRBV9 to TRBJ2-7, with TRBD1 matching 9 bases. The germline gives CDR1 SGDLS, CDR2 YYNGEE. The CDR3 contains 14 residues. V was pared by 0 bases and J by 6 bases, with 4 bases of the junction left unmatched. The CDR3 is CASSVDGTGREQYF. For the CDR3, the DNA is TGTGCCAGCAGCGTAGACGGGACAGGGCGCGAGCAGTACTTC.

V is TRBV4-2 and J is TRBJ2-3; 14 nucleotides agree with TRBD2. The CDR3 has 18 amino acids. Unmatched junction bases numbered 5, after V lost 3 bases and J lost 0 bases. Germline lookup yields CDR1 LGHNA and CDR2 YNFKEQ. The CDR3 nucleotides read TGTGCCAGCAGCCACCAGACTAGCGGGAGGGCTAGCACAGATACGCAGTATTTT. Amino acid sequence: CASSHQTSGRASTDTQYF.

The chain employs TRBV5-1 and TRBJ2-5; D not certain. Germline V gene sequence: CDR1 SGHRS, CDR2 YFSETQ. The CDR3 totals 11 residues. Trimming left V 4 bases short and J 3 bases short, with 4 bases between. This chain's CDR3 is CASSREETQYF. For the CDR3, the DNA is TGCGCCAGCAGCCGAGAAGAGACCCAGTACTTC. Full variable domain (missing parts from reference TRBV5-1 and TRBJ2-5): KAGVTQTPRYLIKTRGQQVTLSCSPISGHRSVSWYQQTPGQGLQFLFEYFSETQRNKGNFPGRFSGRQFSNSRSEMNVSTLELGDSALYLCASSREETQYFGPGTRLLVL.

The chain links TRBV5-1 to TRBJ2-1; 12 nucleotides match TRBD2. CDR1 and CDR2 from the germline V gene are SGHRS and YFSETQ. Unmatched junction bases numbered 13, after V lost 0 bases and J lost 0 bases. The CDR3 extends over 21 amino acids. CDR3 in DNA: TGCGCCAGCAGCTTGGAACCGGGCCGGCTAGCGGGAGGGAACTCCTACAATGAGCAGTTCTTC. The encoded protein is CASSLEPGRLAGGNSYNEQFF.

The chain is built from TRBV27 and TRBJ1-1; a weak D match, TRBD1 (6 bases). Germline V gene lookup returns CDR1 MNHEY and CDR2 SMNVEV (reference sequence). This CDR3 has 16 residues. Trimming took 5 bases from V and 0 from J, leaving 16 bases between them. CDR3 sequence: CASSPIWTVMNTEAFF. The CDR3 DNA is TGTGCCAGCAGTCCTATCTGGACAGTCATGAACACTGAAGCTTTCTTT.

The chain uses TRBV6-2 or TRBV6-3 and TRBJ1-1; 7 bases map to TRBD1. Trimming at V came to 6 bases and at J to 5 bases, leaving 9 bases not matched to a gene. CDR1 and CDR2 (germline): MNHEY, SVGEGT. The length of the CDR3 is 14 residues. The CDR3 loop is CASSIWGRGTEAFF. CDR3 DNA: TGTGCCAGCAGCATCTGGGGCAGGGGGACTGAAGCTTTCTTT.

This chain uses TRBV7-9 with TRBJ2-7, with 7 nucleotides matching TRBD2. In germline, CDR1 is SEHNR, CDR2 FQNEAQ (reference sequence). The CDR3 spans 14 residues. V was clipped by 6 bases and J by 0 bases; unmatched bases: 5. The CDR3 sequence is CASRSGASSYEQYF. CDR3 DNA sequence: TGTGCCAGCAGAAGCGGGGCTAGCTCCTACGAGCAGTACTTC.

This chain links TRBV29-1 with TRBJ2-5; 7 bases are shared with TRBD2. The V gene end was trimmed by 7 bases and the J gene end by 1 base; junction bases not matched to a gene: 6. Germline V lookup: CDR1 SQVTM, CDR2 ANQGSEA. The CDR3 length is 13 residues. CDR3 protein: CSGGGRGQETQYF. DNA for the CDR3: TGCAGCGGGGGTGGGAGGGGCCAAGAGACCCAGTACTTC.

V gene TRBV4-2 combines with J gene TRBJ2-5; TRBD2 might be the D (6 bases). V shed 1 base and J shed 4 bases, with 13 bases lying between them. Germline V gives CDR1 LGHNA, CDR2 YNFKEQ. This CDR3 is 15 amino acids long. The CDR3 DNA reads TGTGCCAGCAGCCAAGTTCCTAGCGCGGTAGAGACCCAGTACTTC. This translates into CASSQVPSAVETQYF.

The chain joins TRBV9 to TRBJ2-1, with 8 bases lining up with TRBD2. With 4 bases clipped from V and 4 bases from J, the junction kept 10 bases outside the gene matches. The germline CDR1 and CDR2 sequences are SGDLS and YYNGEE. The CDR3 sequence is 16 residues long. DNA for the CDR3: TGTGCCAGCAGCCCCCGTGGAGCGGGAGCTTACAATGAGCAGTTCTTC. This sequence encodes CASSPRGAGAYNEQFF.

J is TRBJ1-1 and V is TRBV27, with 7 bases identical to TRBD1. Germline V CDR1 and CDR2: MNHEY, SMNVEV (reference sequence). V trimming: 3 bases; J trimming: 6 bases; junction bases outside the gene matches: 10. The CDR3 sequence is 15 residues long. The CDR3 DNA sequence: TGTGCCAGCAGTTTGTATGGCAGGGGGGACTCTGAAGCTTTCTTT. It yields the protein CASSLYGRGDSEAFF.

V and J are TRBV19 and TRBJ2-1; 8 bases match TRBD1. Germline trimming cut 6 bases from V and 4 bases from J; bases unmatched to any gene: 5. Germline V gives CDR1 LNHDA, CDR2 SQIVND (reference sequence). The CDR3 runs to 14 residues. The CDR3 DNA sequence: TGTGCCAGTAGAACGGGACAGGTTTACAATGAGCAGTTCTTC. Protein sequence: CASRTGQVYNEQFF.

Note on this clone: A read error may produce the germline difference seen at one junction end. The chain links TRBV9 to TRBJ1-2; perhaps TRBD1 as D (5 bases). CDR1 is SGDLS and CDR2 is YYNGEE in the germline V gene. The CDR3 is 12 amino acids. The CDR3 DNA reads TGTGCCAGCAGCGGTTCCCCGGGACTTCTTTTCTTC. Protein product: CASSGSPGLLFF.

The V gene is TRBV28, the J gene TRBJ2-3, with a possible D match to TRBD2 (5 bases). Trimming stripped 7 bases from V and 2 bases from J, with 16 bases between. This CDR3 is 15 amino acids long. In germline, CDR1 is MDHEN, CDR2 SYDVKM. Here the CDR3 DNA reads TGTGCCAGCACCTTTCGGGGTCGTTCCACAGATACGCAGTATTTT. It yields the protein CASTFRGRSTDTQYF.

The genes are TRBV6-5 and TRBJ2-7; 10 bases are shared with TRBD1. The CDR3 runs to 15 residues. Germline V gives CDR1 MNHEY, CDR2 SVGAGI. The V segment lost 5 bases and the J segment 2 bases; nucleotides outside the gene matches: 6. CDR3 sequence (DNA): TGTGCCAGCAGTCCTGGGGACAGGGGCGCCTACGAGCAGTACTTC. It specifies CASSPGDRGAYEQYF.